The text below deals with one T cell receptor beta chain. Its antigen target is currently unknown. Per-base quality was not reported, and no clone a single base away is much larger than it. These data are taken from a study of cytomegalovirus exposure and HLA in healthy donors (TCRdb year 2017). Describing the broader study: According to an earlier analysis of 550 to 700 of the donors, 150 million to 200 million T cells yielded 90 million to 140 million unique TCR beta sequences and around 280 Gb of sequence data. An early release that covered about 600 HLA-typed donors contained about 290 gigabases of sequencing data and 75 million to 100 million unique TCR sequences. Of the 300 to 450 genotyped donors, over 70% fell in the genetic ancestry cluster associated with self-reported Caucasian donors. The study aimed to test whether signatures of past pathogen exposure could be identified by cataloging public T cell receptors. The T cell repertoires of 666 subjects were profiled by immunosequencing and related to cytomegalovirus serostatus. In addition to the first cohort of 666 subjects, a separate validation cohort of 130 or so different subjects was used. To predict cytomegalovirus infection status, the study combined high-throughput TCR immunosequencing, statistical association of individual TCRs with disease status, and machine learning. In a later analysis, previously published TCR beta repertoires from about 640 donors were re-analyzed and high-resolution HLA genotyping was added so that TCR occurrence patterns could be studied. In the later analysis, no new phenotypic data were used to find candidate immune exposures; instead, reliance was placed on TCR beta sequences and their occurrence across donors. An earlier analysis of several hundred of the donors applied high-throughput TCR beta sequencing to assess whether each TCR beta V gene segment acted as functional or pseudogenic. Donor age, sex, ethnicity and CMV serostatus were compiled alongside the repertoire data. A later genetic analysis took genome-wide SNP genotypes for about 55% of the roughly 670 donors and used that subset as a discovery cohort. Every discovery cohort repertoire had been produced on one sequencing platform. Class I and class II HLA loci were covered by the typing at four-digit resolution. Typing coverage varied by locus: about 629-630 donors for A, B, C, DRB1 and DQB1; more than 500 for DQA1; nearly 610 for DPA1; approximately 490 for DPB1. Four or five DR-DQ haplotypes were handled as single units for association and clustering because linkage in the cohort was strong. Across about 370 genotyped donors of the cohort, an average of approximately 200,000 unique TCR beta nucleotide sequences per donor were sequenced, and roughly 17% of those sequences were non-productive. Study-level results and caveats: While some public TCRs were present in many individuals, most TCR sequences turned up only very rarely across donors. Because counts were too low, about 17 rarely observed V segments, including chromosome 9 orphons, were excluded from the earlier analysis of 587 of the donors. In vitro tests confirmed that a few of the cytomegalovirus-associated TCR beta chains recognize cytomegalovirus antigens. Correlated functional status among segregating V segments might be attributable to linkage disequilibrium, but an unknown experimental factor could not be ruled out. According to a later analysis, most CMV-associated TCR beta chains appeared to be HLA-restricted, and the HLA associations seemed to be driven largely by CMV exposure. HLA typing was unavailable for some donors at each locus, so association tests used only the typed subset. An earlier analysis of approximately 540 of the donors showed that most TCR beta V segments appeared in productive rearrangements either about 90% or about 30% of the time, which broadly matched IMGT annotations. Compared with the roughly 670-donor mean, donors in an Asian-associated ancestry cluster had fewer N-insertions in productive TCRs, according to a later genetic analysis. Roughly uniform sequencing depth across donors was assumed in presence/absence analyses, although this assumption may not hold. Specific HLA alleles were associated with 18,000 or so TCR beta sequences at a false discovery rate of 0.05 in a later analysis. In a later analysis, several top co-occurrence clusters were reported to appear linked to parvovirus B19, influenza, CMV and Epstein-Barr virus. A later analysis found that TCR association rates varied across HLA loci, with DRB1 alleles showing the most associated TCRs and HLA-C alleles the fewest. A further reported finding was that TCR beta sequences accurately predicted the HLA-A and HLA-B alleles for most subjects in the first cohort. When HLA alleles, especially DR and DQ, strongly co-occurred, TCR associations were difficult to assign to individual alleles. The sequencing pipeline was judged likely to have produced a cluster of highly shared sequence variants as a technical artifact. The study gave a list of 150 to 200 TCR beta chains associated with cytomegalovirus. CMV serostatus was the only immune exposure information available for the cohort. Some IMGT-functional V segments, including TRBV6-2 and TRBV6-3, could not be distinguished by the 87-base-pair reads and were therefore excluded. The authors suggested that the approach could potentially be generalized to other disease states and immunological phenotypes. In a later genetic analysis, a missense DCLRE1C variant was associated with V-gene and J-gene trimming of TCR beta chains, and the association was replicated in an independent cohort. Compared with equally common non-associated chains, HLA-associated TCR beta chains in a later analysis were more clonally expanded and had lower generation probabilities. Cytomegalovirus status was reported to be diagnosed by the classifier with high specificity and sensitivity in both the original and validation cohorts. The cohort was sequenced for TCR beta chains only, and without alpha or paired-chain data the features that could be detected were limited.

The cohort comprised some 730 healthy bone marrow donors. At the time of sampling, every cohort member was nominally healthy, though immune exposures that went unrecorded were likely present. The donor tested CMV seropositive, placing the donor among the roughly 300 seropositive members of the cohort. A peripheral blood sample was collected from each donor, and TCR beta sequencing was performed on peripheral blood mononuclear cells. The Qiagen DNeasy Blood Extraction Kit was used to extract genomic DNA from the blood cell samples. The protocol used for the library was the immunoSEQ multiplex PCR assay. For the multiplex PCR, a mixture combining 60 forward primers for TCR Vbeta segments and 13 reverse primers for TCR Jbeta segments was used. A multiplex PCR assay on genomic DNA amplified the CDR3 region of rearranged TCR beta genes. The amplified TCR beta libraries were sequenced on the Illumina HiSeq System as 87-base-pair reads. In the paper's pipeline: In a later analysis, approximately 74 million unique TCR beta chains were counted across the 500 to 850 repertoires, and about 10 million of these chains were shared by at least two donors. To remove PCR and sequencing errors, raw reads were error-corrected and collapsed into unique sequences using a nearest-neighbor algorithm that merged closely related sequences. V, D and J gene segments were assigned by aligning CDR3 sequences to IMGT reference sequences. For a sequence to be retained, a match of at least six nucleotides to both a V gene segment and a J gene segment was required. A rearrangement was called productive if the CDR3 had no stop codons and remained in frame with V and J, and every other rearrangement was called non-productive. Following IMGT convention, CDR3 was defined as the stretch from the second conserved V-encoded cysteine up to the conserved J-encoded phenylalanine. The earlier analysis of approximately 590 of the donors excluded any sequence lacking an unambiguous match to a single V gene segment. In an earlier analysis of 450 to 750 of the donors, a V segment was called functional when productive rearrangements were above 56.7%, and segregating when the standard deviation between donors exceeded 5%. A statistical classification framework was built to diagnose cytomegalovirus status from the catalog of TCR beta chain sequences. In a later analysis, V and J genes were assigned by comparing TCR nucleotide sequences against IMGT/GENE-DB human TR gene sequences. Using the TCRdist pipeline, a later analysis assigned CDR3 sequences along with most-parsimonious VDJ recombination scenarios. In a later analysis, each TCR beta chain was defined by its CDR3 amino acid sequence together with its V-gene family, and reads lacking a unique V-gene family were excluded. To address suspected cross-contamination and a sequencing artifact, a later analysis removed roughly 580 highly shared, low-generation-probability nucleotide sequences. A later analysis calculated a clonal expansion index for each public chain from normalized within-repertoire ranks of inferred template counts. In a later analysis, generation probabilities were computed with a VDJ recombination model fitted to out-of-frame rearrangements, and the resulting probabilities were checked against IGoR. Hypergeometric tests were used in a later analysis to score TCR-TCR, TCR-HLA and TCR-CMV co-occurrence, with a repertoire-size bias correction applied to the TCR pairs. False discovery rates were estimated in a later analysis by permuting HLA or CMV assignments 20 times. A later analysis grouped co-occurring TCRs with DBSCAN, adding TCRdist sequence similarity when clustering within HLA-allele-positive subsets. Repertoires with fewer than 30,000 or more than 120,000 public chains, plus five repertoires with anomalous nucleotide sharing, were excluded from co-occurrence clustering. The immuneACCESS repertoire file appears here via TCRdb, limited to in-frame rearrangements. These files lack a portion of the clones; in checked studies, under half of the deficit traces to unresolved V genes, and the cause of the others is not known. The V and J calls and clone size were taken over from that table, and D and trimming were inferred from the DNA. This sample is represented by some 190,000 clones; roughly 77% of them were singletons. Clones ranked in the top ten supply about 2.5% of the sample.

V is cut by 6 bases and J by 0 bases, and the space between the germline ends is 11 bases. CDR1 is given as SGDLS and CDR2 as YYNGEE, both from the germline V gene. The CDR3 runs 14 residues from the cysteine to the phenylalanine. This entry keeps only the CDR3 DNA: 42 bases, framed from base 1. The receptor's source is a woman in her twenties or thirties in good health and CMV-seropositive. The sample comprised PBMCs. The chain is assembled from TRBV9 and TRBJ2-3; TRBD1 is a possible D gene, resting on 6 matching bases. CDR3 region: CASKGDLSTDTQYF. The DNA sequence is as follows: TGTGCCAGCAAGGGGGATCTTAGCACAGATACGCAGTATTTT.